These T cell receptor beta chains were read from a single sample in a study of blood T cell repertoires in COVID-19. Only in-frame clones appear in the TCRdb table, and some are missing; sequencing was by immunoSEQ multiplex PCR. The sample has about 220,000 clones; approximately 84% are singletons. Sequences were obtained from peripheral blood. Receptors were obtained from a young woman who had recovered from COVID-19. Each CDR3 is given with its conserved first and last residue. D genes are given only for firm matches. Only some rows state a clone size, as once, few, many or a class for expanded clones.

D gene	V gene	clone size	J gene	CDR3 protein	CDR3 DNA
TRBD1	TRBV4-1	-	TRBJ1-2	CASSPYRDRGADGYTF	TGCGCCAGCAGCCCTTACCGGGACAGGGGTGCAGATGGCTACACCTTC
TRBD1	TRBV7-2	-	TRBJ1-5	CASSLGPGQGSGNQPQHF	TGTGCCAGCAGCTTAGGGCCGGGACAGGGCTCTGGCAATCAGCCCCAGCATTTT
TRBD2	TRBV19	-	TRBJ2-7	CASSRGLAVSYEQYF	TGTGCCAGTAGTCGTGGACTAGCGGTCTCCTACGAGCAGTACTTC
TRBD2	TRBV5-1	-	TRBJ2-5	CASSRLAGGGETQYF	TGCGCCAGCAGCCGACTAGCGGGAGGTGGGGAGACCCAGTACTTC
-	TRBV5-4	-	TRBJ2-6	CASSLAQHSGANVLTF	TGTGCCAGCAGCTTGGCCCAACACTCTGGGGCCAACGTCCTGACTTTC
-	TRBV19	-	TRBJ2-5	CASSIYHQYQETQYF	TGTGCCAGTAGTATTTATCACCAGTACCAAGAGACCCAGTACTTC
-	TRBV11-2	once	TRBJ1-1	CASSLDRAGWSEAFF	TGTGCCAGCAGCTTAGATCGGGCAGGGTGGTCTGAAGCTTTCTTT
-	TRBV7-3	-	TRBJ2-2	CASSRSGLDTGELFF	TGTGCCAGCAGCAGATCGGGACTTGACACCGGGGAGCTGTTTTTT
TRBD1	TRBV4-1	-	TRBJ2-7	CASMPGTGNNEQYF	TGCGCCAGCATGCCCGGGACAGGGAATAACGAGCAGTACTTC
-	TRBV29-1	-	TRBJ2-1	CSVDRTAGDNEQFF	TGCAGCGTTGACAGGACCGCGGGTGACAATGAGCAGTTCTTC
-	TRBV12-3/TRBV12-4	-	TRBJ2-5	CASSLRETQYF	TGTGCCAGCAGTTTACGGGAGACCCAGTACTTC
-	TRBV2	-	TRBJ1-5	CASSPTSGAGNQPQHF	TGTGCCAGCAGTCCAACCTCAGGGGCTGGCAATCAGCCCCAGCATTTT
TRBD1	TRBV19	-	TRBJ1-1	CASNLGQAIMNTEAFF	TGTGCCAGTAACCTCGGACAGGCCATCATGAACACTGAAGCTTTCTTT
-	TRBV25-1	once	TRBJ1-6	CASSPPGTRNSPLHF	TGTGCCAGCAGTCCACCCGGGACAAGAAATTCACCCCTCCACTTT
-	TRBV5-6	-	TRBJ2-3	CASSFGGLWADTQYF	TGTGCCAGCAGCTTTGGCGGCCTTTGGGCAGATACGCAGTATTTT
-	TRBV11-3	-	TRBJ2-1	CASSLVRVARGGPALF	TGTGCCAGCAGCTTAGTCCGAGTGGCCAGAGGAGGCCCCGCCCTCTTC
TRBD1	TRBV18	-	TRBJ2-2	CASSPPRQGDTGELFF	TGTGCCAGCTCACCCCCGAGGCAGGGGGACACCGGGGAGCTGTTTTTT
TRBD1	TRBV12-3/TRBV12-4	-	TRBJ1-2	CASRPTGGWGYTF	TGTGCCAGCAGACCGACAGGGGGCTGGGGCTACACCTTC
-	TRBV6-5	-	TRBJ1-1	CASSGILNTEAFF	TGTGCCAGCAGCGGGATCCTGAACACTGAAGCTTTCTTT
-	TRBV29-1	-	TRBJ1-2	CSVYDFSNYGYTF	TGCAGCGTTTATGACTTTTCTAACTATGGCTACACCTTC
-	TRBV5-1	-	TRBJ1-1	CASSGTGMNTEAFF	TGCGCCAGCAGCGGAACAGGGATGAACACTGAAGCTTTCTTT
-	TRBV5-5	-	TRBJ1-2	CASSLAEGGGYTF	TGTGCCAGCAGCTTGGCTGAAGGGGGAGGCTACACCTTC
-	TRBV5-1	once	TRBJ2-1	CASSSQAGSLFNEQFF	TGCGCCAGCAGCTCGCAGGCGGGATCTCTCTTCAATGAGCAGTTCTTC
TRBD1	TRBV24-1	once	TRBJ2-2	CATSDPGQGKSGELFF	TGTGCCACCAGTGACCCTGGACAGGGGAAGTCCGGGGAGCTGTTTTTT
TRBD2	TRBV6-6	-	TRBJ2-5	CASSYEGTSGQETQYF	TGTGCCAGCAGTTACGAAGGGACTAGCGGACAAGAGACCCAGTACTTC
TRBD2	TRBV5-1	-	TRBJ2-1	CASSPSSAGVGLGVAIEQFF	TGCGCCAGCAGCCCTTCCTCAGCGGGAGTCGGATTGGGGGTAGCAATCGAGCAGTTCTTC
-	TRBV6-1	-	TRBJ1-2	CASSEAGRFYGYTF	TGTGCCAGCAGTGAAGCGGGCAGGTTCTATGGCTACACCTTC
-	TRBV19	-	TRBJ1-2	CASSIATGNNYGYTF	TGTGCCAGTAGTATCGCGACAGGAAATAACTATGGCTACACCTTC
TRBD2	TRBV6-1	few	TRBJ2-1	CASSALAGVSYNEQFF	TGTGCCAGCAGTGCCCTAGCGGGAGTCTCCTACAATGAGCAGTTCTTC
-	TRBV19	-	TRBJ1-5	CASSIDEDQPQHF	TGTGCCAGTAGTATAGATGAGGATCAGCCCCAGCATTTT
TRBD2	TRBV28	few	TRBJ2-7	CASSSREGSDEQYF	TGTGCCAGCAGTTCCCGGGAGGGGTCTGACGAGCAGTACTTC
-	TRBV6-2/TRBV6-3	-	TRBJ2-6	CASSATSSGANVLTF	TGTGCCAGCAGTGCAACTAGCTCTGGGGCCAACGTCCTGACTTTC
TRBD1	TRBV7-3	-	TRBJ1-2	CASSEGTGPYGYTF	TGTGCCAGCAGCGAAGGGACAGGGCCCTATGGCTACACCTTC
TRBD1	TRBV6-5	few	TRBJ1-1	CASSYQGAYTEAFF	TGTGCCAGCAGTTATCAGGGGGCGTACACTGAAGCTTTCTTT
TRBD1	TRBV28	-	TRBJ2-1	CASSPQGDEQFF	TGTGCCAGCAGTCCACAGGGGGATGAGCAGTTCTTC
TRBD2	TRBV7-6	-	TRBJ2-5	CASSSTSVYGETQYF	TGTGCCAGCAGCTCAACTAGCGTATACGGCGAGACCCAGTACTTC
TRBD1	TRBV30	-	TRBJ1-4	CAWGQGLEEKLFF	TGTGCCTGGGGACAGGGTCTTGAGGAAAAACTGTTTTTT